This TCR beta chain was identified during a study of OX40 agonist ivuxolimab in advanced cancers. CDR3 length: 15 residues. Looked up from germline, CDR1 is LNHDA and CDR2 is SQIVND (reference sequence). With 0 bases removed from V and 4 bases from J, the gap between germline ends came to 12 bases. This clone has only a few counts. The table came from immunoSEQ multiplex PCR; TCRdb's copy has only in-frame clones and leaves some out. The sample comprises some 80,000 clones, roughly 86% of which are singletons, and around 2.4% rests with the top ten. The TCR originated in an adult with an advanced solid tumor such as melanoma, head and neck, liver or kidney cancer. The chain has TRBV19 and TRBJ1-1; D is undetermined. Material: CD4+ or CD8+ T cells sorted from blood, obtained in a trial of the OX40 agonist ivuxolimab. Here the CDR3 reads CASSIDLGIGTEAFF. As DNA, the CDR3 is TGTGCCAGTAGTATAGATCTAGGTATTGGCACTGAAGCTTTCTTT.